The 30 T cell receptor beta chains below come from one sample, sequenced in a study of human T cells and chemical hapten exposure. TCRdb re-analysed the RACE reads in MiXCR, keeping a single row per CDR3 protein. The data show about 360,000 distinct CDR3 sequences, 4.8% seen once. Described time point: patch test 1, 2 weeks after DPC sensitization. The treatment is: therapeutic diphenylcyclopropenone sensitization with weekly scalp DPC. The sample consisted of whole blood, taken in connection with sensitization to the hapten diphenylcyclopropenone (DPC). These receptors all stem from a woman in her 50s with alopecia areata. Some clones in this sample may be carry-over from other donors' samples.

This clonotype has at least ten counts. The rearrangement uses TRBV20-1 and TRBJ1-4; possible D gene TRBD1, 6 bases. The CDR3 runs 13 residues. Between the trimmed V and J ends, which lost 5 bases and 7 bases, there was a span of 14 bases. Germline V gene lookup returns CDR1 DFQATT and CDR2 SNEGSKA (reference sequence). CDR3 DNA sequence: TGCAGTGCTCGGCACAGGGAAAGTGAAAAACTGTTTTTT. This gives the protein CSARHRESEKLFF.

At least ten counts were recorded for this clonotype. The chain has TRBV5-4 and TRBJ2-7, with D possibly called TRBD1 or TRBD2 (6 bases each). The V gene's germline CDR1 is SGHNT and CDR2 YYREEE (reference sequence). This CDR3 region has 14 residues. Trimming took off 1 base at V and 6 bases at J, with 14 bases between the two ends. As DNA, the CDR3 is TGTGCCAGCAGCTTGTCTTTCGGAGGGGGCGAGCAGTACTTC. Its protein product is CASSLSFGGGEQYF.

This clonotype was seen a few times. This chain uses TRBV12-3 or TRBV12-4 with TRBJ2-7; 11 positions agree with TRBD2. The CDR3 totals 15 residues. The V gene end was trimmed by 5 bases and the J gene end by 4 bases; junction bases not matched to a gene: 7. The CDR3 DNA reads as TGTGCCAGCAGTACGGGACTAGCGGTGGTTTACGAGCAGTACTTC. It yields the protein CASSTGLAVVYEQYF.

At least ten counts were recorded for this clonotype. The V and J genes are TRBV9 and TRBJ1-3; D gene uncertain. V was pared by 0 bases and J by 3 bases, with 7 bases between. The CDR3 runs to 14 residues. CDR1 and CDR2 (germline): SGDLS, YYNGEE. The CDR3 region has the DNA TGTGCCAGCAGCGTAGAGAGGTTTGGAAACACCATATATTTT. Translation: CASSVERFGNTIYF.

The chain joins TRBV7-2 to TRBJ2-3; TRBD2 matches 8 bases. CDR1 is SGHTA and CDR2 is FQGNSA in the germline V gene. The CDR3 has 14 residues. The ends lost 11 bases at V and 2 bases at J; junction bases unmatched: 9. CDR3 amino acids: CASRGGSTTDTQYF. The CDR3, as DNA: TGTGCCTCACGGGGGGGATCAACCACAGATACGCAGTATTTT.

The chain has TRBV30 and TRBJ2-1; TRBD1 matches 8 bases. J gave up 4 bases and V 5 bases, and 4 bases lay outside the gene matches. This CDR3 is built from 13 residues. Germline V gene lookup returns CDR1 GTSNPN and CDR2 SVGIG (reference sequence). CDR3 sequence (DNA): TGTGCCTGGGGACAGGGTCTATACAATGAGCAGTTCTTC. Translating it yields CAWGQGLYNEQFF.

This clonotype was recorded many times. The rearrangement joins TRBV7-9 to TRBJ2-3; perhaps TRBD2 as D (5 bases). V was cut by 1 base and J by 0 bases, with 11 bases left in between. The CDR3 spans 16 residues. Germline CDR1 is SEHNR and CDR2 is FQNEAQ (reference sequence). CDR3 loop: CASSLGGIPSTDTQYF. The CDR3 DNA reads TGTGCCAGCAGCTTAGGAGGGATCCCTAGCACAGATACGCAGTATTTT. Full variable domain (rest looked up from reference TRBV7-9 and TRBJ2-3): DTGVSQNPRHKITKRGQNVTFRCDPISEHNRLYWYRQTLGQGPEFLTYFQNEAQLEKSRLLSDRFSAERPKGSFSTLEIQRTEQGDSAMYLCASSLGGIPSTDTQYFGPGTRLTVL.

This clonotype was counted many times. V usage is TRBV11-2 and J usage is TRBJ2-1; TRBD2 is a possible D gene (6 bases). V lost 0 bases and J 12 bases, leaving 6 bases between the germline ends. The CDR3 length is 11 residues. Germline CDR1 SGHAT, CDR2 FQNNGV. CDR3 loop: CASSLERGQFF. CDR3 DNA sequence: TGTGCCAGCAGCTTAGAGCGGGGGCAGTTCTTC.

The CDR3 DNA reads TGCAGCGGCTCCCCTGCGGGGACCGATGAAAAACTGTTTTTT. It yields the protein CSGSPAGTDEKLFF. This chain connects TRBV20-1 to TRBJ1-4, with D possibly TRBD1 on 5 matching bases. The CDR3 sequence is 14 residues long. CDR1 and CDR2 (germline): DFQATT, SNEGSKA (reference sequence).

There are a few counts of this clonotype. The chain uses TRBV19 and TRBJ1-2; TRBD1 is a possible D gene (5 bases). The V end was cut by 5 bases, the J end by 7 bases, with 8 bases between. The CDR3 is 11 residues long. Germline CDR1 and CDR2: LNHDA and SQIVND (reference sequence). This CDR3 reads CASSGRVGYTF. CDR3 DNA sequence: TGTGCCAGTAGTGGCAGGGTTGGCTACACCTTC. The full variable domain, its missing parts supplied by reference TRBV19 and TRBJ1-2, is DGGITQSPKYLFRKEGQNVTLSCEQNLNHDAMYWYRQDPGQGLRLIYYSQIVNDFQKGDIAEGYSVSREKKESFPLTVTSAQKNPTAFYLCASSGRVGYTFGSGTRLTVV.

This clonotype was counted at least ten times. CDR3 sequence (DNA): TGTGCCAGCAGTGAACACACGAACACTGAAGCTTTCTTT. Amino acids: CASSEHTNTEAFF. This sequence joins TRBV2 and TRBJ1-1; the D is unclear. V was shortened by 2 bases and J by 1 base, with 5 bases between the two germline ends. Germline CDR1 is SNHLY and CDR2 is FYNNEI. The CDR3 contains 13 residues.

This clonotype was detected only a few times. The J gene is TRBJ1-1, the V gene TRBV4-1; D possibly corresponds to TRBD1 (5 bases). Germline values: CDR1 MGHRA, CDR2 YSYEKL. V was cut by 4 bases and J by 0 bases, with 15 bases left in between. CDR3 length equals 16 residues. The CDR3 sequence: CASSLYREGMNTEAFF. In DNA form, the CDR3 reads TGCGCCAGCAGCCTATATAGGGAGGGGATGAACACTGAAGCTTTCTTT.

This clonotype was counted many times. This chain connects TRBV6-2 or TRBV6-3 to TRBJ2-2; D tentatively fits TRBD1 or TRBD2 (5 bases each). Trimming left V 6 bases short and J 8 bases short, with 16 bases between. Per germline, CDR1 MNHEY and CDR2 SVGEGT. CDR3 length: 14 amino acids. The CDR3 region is CASRDWGSSGELFF. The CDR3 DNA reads TGTGCCAGCAGAGACTGGGGGTCCAGTGGGGAGCTGTTTTTT.

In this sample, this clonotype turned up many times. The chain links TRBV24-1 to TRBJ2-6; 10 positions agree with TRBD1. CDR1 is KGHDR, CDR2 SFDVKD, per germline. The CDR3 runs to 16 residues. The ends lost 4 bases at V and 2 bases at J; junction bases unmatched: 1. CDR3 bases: TGTGCCACCAGTGAGACAGGGGGCGCTGGGGCCAACGTCCTGACTTTC. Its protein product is CATSETGGAGANVLTF.

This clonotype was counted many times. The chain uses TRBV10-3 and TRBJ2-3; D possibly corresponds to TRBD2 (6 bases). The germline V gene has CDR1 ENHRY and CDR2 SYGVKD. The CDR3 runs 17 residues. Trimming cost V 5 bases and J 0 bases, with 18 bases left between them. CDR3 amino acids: CAISPKTGDASTDTQYF. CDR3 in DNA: TGTGCCATCAGTCCAAAGACGGGGGACGCTAGCACAGATACGCAGTATTTT.

The CDR3 nucleotides are TGTGCCAGCGCAAAAGGGGCTGGCTACACCTTC. Its protein is CASAKGAGYTF. The chain recombines TRBV5-4 with TRBJ1-2; D perhaps matches TRBD1 (5 bases). Germline loops: CDR1 SGHNT, CDR2 YYREEE (reference sequence). Between the trimmed V and J ends, which lost 7 bases and 7 bases, there was a span of 11 bases. The CDR3 is made up of 11 amino acids.

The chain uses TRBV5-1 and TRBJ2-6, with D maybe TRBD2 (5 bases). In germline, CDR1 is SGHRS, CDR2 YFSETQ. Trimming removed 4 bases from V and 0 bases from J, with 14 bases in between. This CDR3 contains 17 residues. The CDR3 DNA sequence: TGCGCCAGCAGCCTCCTAGGGAGTAGCTCTGGGGCCAACGTCCTGACTTTC. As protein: CASSLLGSSSGANVLTF.

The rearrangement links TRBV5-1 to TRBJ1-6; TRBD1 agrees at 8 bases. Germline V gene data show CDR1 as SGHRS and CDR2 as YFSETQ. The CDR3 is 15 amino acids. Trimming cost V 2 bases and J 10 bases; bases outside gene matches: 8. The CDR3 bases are TGCGCCAGCAGCTTAACGGGACAGGACGAGTCACCCCTCCACTTT. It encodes CASSLTGQDESPLHF.

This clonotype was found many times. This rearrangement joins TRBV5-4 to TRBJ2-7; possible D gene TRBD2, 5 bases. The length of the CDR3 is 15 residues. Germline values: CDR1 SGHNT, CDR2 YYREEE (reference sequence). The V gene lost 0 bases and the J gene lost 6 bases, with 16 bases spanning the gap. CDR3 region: CASSLGTPGLGEQYF. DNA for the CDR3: TGTGCCAGCAGCTTGGGGACTCCCGGTTTGGGCGAGCAGTACTTC.

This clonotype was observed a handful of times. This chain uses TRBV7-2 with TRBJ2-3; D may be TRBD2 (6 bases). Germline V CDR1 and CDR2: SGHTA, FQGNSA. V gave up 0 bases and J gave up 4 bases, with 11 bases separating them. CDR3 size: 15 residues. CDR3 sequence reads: CASSLAQGRSDTQYF. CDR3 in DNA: TGTGCCAGCAGCTTAGCGCAAGGGAGGTCAGATACGCAGTATTTT.

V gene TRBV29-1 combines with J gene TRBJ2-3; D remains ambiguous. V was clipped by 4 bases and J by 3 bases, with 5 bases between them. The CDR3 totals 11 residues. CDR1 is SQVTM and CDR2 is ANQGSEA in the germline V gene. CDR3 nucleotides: TGCAGCGTTGCTACTACAGATACGCAGTATTTT. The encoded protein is CSVATTDTQYF.

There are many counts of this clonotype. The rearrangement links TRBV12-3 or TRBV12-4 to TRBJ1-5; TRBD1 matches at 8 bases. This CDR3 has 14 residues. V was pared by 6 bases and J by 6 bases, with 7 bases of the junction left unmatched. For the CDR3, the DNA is TGTGCCAGCAGACCGGGACAGGCCGCTCAGCCCCAGCATTTT. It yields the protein CASRPGQAAQPQHF.

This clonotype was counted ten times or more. CDR3 DNA sequence: TGCGCCAGCAGCCAAGATCTGTGGGCTAACTATGGCTACACCTTC. As protein: CASSQDLWANYGYTF. The chain links TRBV4-1 to TRBJ1-2; D remains unclear. This CDR3 is built from 15 residues. Germline CDR1 reads MGHRA; CDR2 reads YSYEKL. V gave up 0 bases and J gave up 0 bases, with 8 bases separating them.

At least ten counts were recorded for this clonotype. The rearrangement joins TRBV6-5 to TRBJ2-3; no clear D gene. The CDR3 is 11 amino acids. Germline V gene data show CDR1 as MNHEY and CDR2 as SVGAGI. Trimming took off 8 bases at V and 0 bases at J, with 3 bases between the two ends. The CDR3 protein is CASWSTDTQYF. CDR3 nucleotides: TGTGCCAGCTGGAGCACAGATACGCAGTATTTT.

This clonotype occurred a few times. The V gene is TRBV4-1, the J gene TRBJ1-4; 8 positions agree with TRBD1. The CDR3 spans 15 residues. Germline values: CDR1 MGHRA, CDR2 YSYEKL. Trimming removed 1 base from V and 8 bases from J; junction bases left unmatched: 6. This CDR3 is CASSQVQGAGEKLFF. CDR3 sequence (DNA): TGCGCCAGCAGCCAAGTTCAGGGGGCTGGAGAAAAACTGTTTTTT.

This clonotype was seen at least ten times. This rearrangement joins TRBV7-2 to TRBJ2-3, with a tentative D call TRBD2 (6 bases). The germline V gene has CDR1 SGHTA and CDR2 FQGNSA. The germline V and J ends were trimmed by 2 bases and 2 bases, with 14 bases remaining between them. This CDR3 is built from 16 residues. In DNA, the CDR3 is TGTGCCAGCAGCTTACGATCTGGACTATTCACAGATACGCAGTATTTT. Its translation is CASSLRSGLFTDTQYF.

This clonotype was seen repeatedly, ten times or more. The CDR3 loop is CASIPPGNTEAFF. CDR3 nucleotides: TGTGCCAGCATCCCGCCGGGGAACACTGAAGCTTTCTTT. This rearrangement joins TRBV28 to TRBJ1-1, with D hard to call. The germline gives CDR1 MDHEN, CDR2 SYDVKM. The CDR3 is 13 residues long. The V end lost 7 bases, the J end lost 1 base, and 10 bases lay between the germline ends.

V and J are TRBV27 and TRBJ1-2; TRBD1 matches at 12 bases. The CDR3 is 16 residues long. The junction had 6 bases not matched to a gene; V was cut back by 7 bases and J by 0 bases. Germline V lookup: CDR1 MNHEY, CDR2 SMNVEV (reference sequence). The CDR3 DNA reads TGTGCCAGCACCACGGGACAGGGGGCTGCTAACTATGGCTACACCTTC. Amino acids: CASTTGQGAANYGYTF.

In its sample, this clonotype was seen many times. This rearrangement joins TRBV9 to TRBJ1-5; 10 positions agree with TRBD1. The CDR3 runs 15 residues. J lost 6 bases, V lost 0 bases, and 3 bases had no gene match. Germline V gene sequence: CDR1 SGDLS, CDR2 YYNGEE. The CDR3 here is CASSVGGTGVQPQHF. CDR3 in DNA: TGTGCCAGCAGCGTAGGAGGGACAGGGGTTCAGCCCCAGCATTTT.

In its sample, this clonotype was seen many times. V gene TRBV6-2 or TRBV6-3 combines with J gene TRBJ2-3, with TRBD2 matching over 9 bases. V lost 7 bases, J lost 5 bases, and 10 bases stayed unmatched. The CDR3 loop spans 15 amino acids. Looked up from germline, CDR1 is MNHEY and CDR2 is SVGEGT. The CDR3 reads CASTLAGFSGDTQYF. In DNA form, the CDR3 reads TGTGCCAGCACCCTAGCGGGGTTCTCTGGAGATACGCAGTATTTT.